This T cell receptor (beta chain) is drawn from a study of cytotoxic CD8 clonotypes in ibrutinib-treated CLL. General study findings and limits: Clonality rose at ibrutinib response, held steady in sustained remission, and fell toward baseline at progression.

This CDR3 contains 13 residues. Germline loops: CDR1 ENHRY, CDR2 SYGVKD. The V and J ends lost 6 bases and 8 bases, in that order; junction bases with no gene match: 6. The repertoire was sequenced with immunoSEQ multiplex PCR; TCRdb's copy has only in-frame clones and lacks some. The repertoire holds roughly 76,000 clones, around 82% seen once, with 7.5% to 8% in the top ten. On this clone: Its antigen is not identified.

The chain links TRBV10-3 to TRBJ1-4, with 7 bases lining up with TRBD1. This clonotype was obtained from a human donor with chronic lymphocytic leukemia. The material sequenced was PBMCs, taken at disease progression, from a patient treated with ibrutinib. The CDR3 protein is CAIRGQEEEKLFF. The DNA for the CDR3 is TGTGCCATCAGAGGACAGGAGGAGGAAAAACTGTTTTTT.